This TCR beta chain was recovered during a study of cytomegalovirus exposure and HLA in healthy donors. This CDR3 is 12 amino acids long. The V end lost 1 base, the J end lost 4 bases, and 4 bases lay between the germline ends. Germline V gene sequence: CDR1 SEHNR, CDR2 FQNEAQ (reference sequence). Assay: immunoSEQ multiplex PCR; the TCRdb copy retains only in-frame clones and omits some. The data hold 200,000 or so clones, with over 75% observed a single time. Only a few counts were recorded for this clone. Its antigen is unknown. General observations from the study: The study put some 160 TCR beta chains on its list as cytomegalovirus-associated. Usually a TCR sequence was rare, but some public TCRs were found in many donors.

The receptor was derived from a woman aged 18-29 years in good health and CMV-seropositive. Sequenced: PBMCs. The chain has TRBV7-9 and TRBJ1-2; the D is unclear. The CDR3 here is CASSLDIYGYTF. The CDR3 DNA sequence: TGTGCCAGCAGCTTAGACATCTATGGCTACACCTTC.